Following are 25 T cell receptor beta chains from one sample sequenced in a study of shared clonotypes between healthy human individuals. Assay used: immunoSEQ multiplex PCR; TCRdb lists only in-frame clones, some missing. The data show approximately 87,000 clones, 62% seen once. Sample: memory CD8+ T cells sorted from blood. Regarding subset: CD45RO+ cells pooled with CCR7-negative TemRA cells. The receptors originated from a man aged 30 to 45 in good health.

This clone was counted between two and nine times. The chain has TRBV19 and TRBJ2-1; 11 bases map to TRBD1. V lost 6 bases to trimming and J lost 9 bases; unmatched junction nucleotides: 4. The length of the CDR3 is 13 residues. Germline lookup yields CDR1 LNHDA and CDR2 SQIVND (reference sequence). CDR3 protein: CASSPGQGAEQFF. CDR3 in DNA: TGTGCCAGTAGCCCCGGACAGGGGGCTGAGCAGTTCTTC.

The chain combines TRBV18 with TRBJ2-3; no clear D gene. Between the trimmed V and J ends, which lost 1 base and 4 bases, there was a span of 6 bases. CDR1 is KGHSH, CDR2 LQKENI, per germline. This CDR3 is built from 13 residues. As DNA, the CDR3 is TGTGCCAGCTCACCACTGTCCGCAGATACGCAGTATTTT. It codes for CASSPLSADTQYF.

This clone has more than one count but fewer than ten. V is TRBV7-6 and J is TRBJ1-1; no clear D. CDR1 SGHVS and CDR2 FNYEAQ come from the germline V gene. This CDR3 comprises 14 residues. V dropped 0 bases and J dropped 1 base, with 6 bases sitting between them. CDR3 region: CASSLAGENTEAFF. The CDR3 nucleotides are TGTGCCAGCAGCTTAGCGGGCGAGAACACTGAAGCTTTCTTT.

The genes are TRBV6-6 and TRBJ2-2, with 8 nucleotides matching TRBD2. V was clipped by 4 bases and J by 5 bases; unmatched bases: 6. Looked up from germline, CDR1 is MNHNY and CDR2 is SVGAGI (reference sequence). The CDR3 totals 15 residues. The CDR3 DNA is TGTGCCAGCAGTTTCGAGCGGGAGCGAACCGGGGAGCTGTTTTTT. Translating gives CASSFERERTGELFF.

Remarks on this clone: At one end, the junction sequence differs from germline, possibly due to a read error. The rearrangement links TRBV5-3 to TRBJ1-5; D is possibly TRBD1 (6 bases). TRBV5-3 is classed as an ORF, of uncertain function. This CDR3 region has 14 residues. This CDR3 is CARSLVRGNQSQHF. In DNA, the CDR3 is TGTGCCAGAAGCTTGGTCAGGGGAAATCAGTCCCAGCATTTT.

This rearrangement joins TRBV10-1 to TRBJ2-1; 7 nucleotides line up with TRBD1. Germline CDR1 is WNHNN and CDR2 is SYGVQD (reference sequence). V lost 0 bases, J lost 5 bases, and 7 bases stayed unmatched. The CDR3 covers 16 residues. The CDR3 region has the DNA TGCGCCAGCAGTGAGTCGAGAGGGGGCGCCCACAATGAGCAGTTCTTC. Translation gives CASSESRGGAHNEQFF.

The chain employs TRBV4-3 and TRBJ1-2, with unresolved D. V lost 1 base, J lost 2 bases, and 8 bases lay in between. The CDR3 spans 14 residues. The germline V gene has CDR1 LGHNA and CDR2 YSLEER. The DNA for the CDR3 is TGCGCCAGCAGCCAAGGACCGAAGAACTATGGCTACACCTTC. It yields the protein CASSQGPKNYGYTF.

In this sample, this clone turned up a few times. This sequence joins TRBV28 and TRBJ1-1; a weak D match, TRBD1 (6 bases). Germline V gene data show CDR1 as MDHEN and CDR2 as SYDVKM. The CDR3 runs to 11 residues. The V gene lost 5 bases and the J gene lost 11 bases, with 12 bases spanning the gap. This chain's CDR3 is CASSDRRMAFF. The CDR3 nucleotides are TGTGCCAGCAGTGACAGGAGGATGGCTTTCTTT.

This rearrangement joins TRBV18 to TRBJ2-1, with 13 positions matching TRBD2. J gave up 7 bases and V 1 base, and 4 bases lay outside the gene matches. This CDR3 has 16 amino acids. Germline CDR1 reads KGHSH; CDR2 reads LQKENI. The CDR3 DNA reads TGTGCCAGCTCACCACAGGGACTAGCGGGATTAAATGAGCAGTTCTTC. Translation gives CASSPQGLAGLNEQFF.

This clone was seen a few times. The V and J genes are TRBV9 and TRBJ1-3, with D uncertain. The V and J ends lost 4 bases and 11 bases respectively, with 16 bases between them. The CDR3 sequence is 13 residues long. The germline CDR1 and CDR2 sequences are SGDLS and YYNGEE. Here the CDR3 reads CASSLVGDRPIYF. The DNA for the CDR3 is TGTGCCAGCAGCCTAGTCGGGGATAGGCCCATATATTTT.

V is TRBV15 and J is TRBJ2-7; perhaps TRBD2 as D (5 bases). CDR1 is LNHNV, CDR2 YYDKDF, per germline (reference sequence). The V end was cut by 1 base, the J end by 3 bases, with 7 bases between. There are 13 residues in the CDR3. Here the CDR3 reads CATSRGRDYEQYF. The CDR3 bases are TGTGCCACCAGCAGAGGACGGGACTACGAGCAGTACTTC.

The genes are TRBV25-1 and TRBJ2-5, with D tentatively TRBD1 (6 bases). CDR3 length: 13 amino acids. V was shortened by 4 bases and J by 5 bases, with 11 bases between the two germline ends. Germline V gene data show CDR1 as MGHDK and CDR2 as SYGVNS. DNA for the CDR3: TGTGCCAGCAGTGCCAGGGGCCACGAGACCCAGTACTTC. Its protein product is CASSARGHETQYF.

The rearrangement uses TRBV5-1 and TRBJ2-3; the match to TRBD2 covers 12 bases. CDR1 and CDR2 from the germline V gene are SGHRS and YFSETQ. The ends lost 1 base at V and 3 bases at J; junction bases unmatched: 6. CDR3 size: 17 residues. The CDR3 spells CASSLLASGRGTDTQYF. The CDR3 coding sequence is TGCGCCAGCAGCTTGTTGGCTAGCGGGAGGGGGACAGATACGCAGTATTTT.

CDR3 bases: TGTGCCAGCAGCTTGGCGGCTAGTGTCACAGATACGCAGTATTTT. Residues: CASSLAASVTDTQYF. V is TRBV5-6 and J is TRBJ2-3; D uncertain. This CDR3 region has 15 residues. Germline V CDR1 and CDR2: SGHDT, YYEEEE. The V end lost 0 bases, the J end lost 2 bases, and 10 bases lay between the germline ends.

Note on this clone: This may come from a read error, since a much larger clone is one base off. Within the sample, other DNA sequences also encode this same CDR3. The chain has TRBV6-6 and TRBJ2-2; 9 bases align to TRBD1. The CDR3 is 13 residues long. The germline gives CDR1 MNHNY, CDR2 SVGAGI (reference sequence). The CDR3 reads CASSLTGGGELFF. CDR3 coding DNA: TGTGCCAGCAGCTTAACAGGGGGCGGGGAGTTGTTTTTT.

This clone was seen at least ten times. The rearrangement joins TRBV4-3 to TRBJ2-2; D gene ambiguous. The CDR3 is made up of 14 amino acids. V was shortened by 2 bases and J by 2 bases, with 6 bases between the two germline ends. Per germline, CDR1 LGHNA and CDR2 YSLEER. This chain's CDR3 is CASSQWVNTGELFF. The CDR3 bases are TGCGCCAGCAGCCAATGGGTTAACACCGGGGAGCTGTTTTTT.

The J gene is TRBJ2-7, the V gene TRBV9; D ambiguous. This CDR3 region has 12 residues. Per germline, CDR1 SGDLS and CDR2 YYNGEE. Trimming stripped 8 bases from V and 0 bases from J, with 9 bases between. This CDR3 is CARRRISYEQYF. The CDR3 DNA is TGTGCCAGGAGGAGAATCTCCTACGAGCAGTACTTC.

The rearrangement joins TRBV5-1 to TRBJ2-1; 11 nucleotides align to TRBD2. From germline, CDR1 is SGHRS and CDR2 YFSETQ. V dropped 0 bases and J dropped 8; count of bases not matched to a gene: 7. The CDR3 is made up of 16 amino acids. The CDR3 protein is CASSLEGLAARDEQFF. CDR3 bases: TGCGCCAGCAGCTTGGAGGGACTAGCGGCTAGGGATGAGCAGTTCTTC.

The CDR3 bases are TGTGCCAGCAGCCCCCAGGTGATCGGCACCGGGGAGCTGTTTTTT. Its protein is CASSPQVIGTGELFF. The V and J genes are TRBV6-5 and TRBJ2-2; D not resolved. In germline, CDR1 is MNHEY, CDR2 SVGAGI. Trimming cost V 6 bases and J 4 bases, with 15 bases left between them. The CDR3 sequence is 15 residues long.

The gene calls are TRBV5-5 and TRBJ2-7; 12 bases line up with TRBD2. The CDR3 length is 15 residues. J gave up 3 bases and V 4 bases, and 5 bases lay outside the gene matches. Germline V gene lookup returns CDR1 SGHKS and CDR2 YYEKEE (reference sequence). CDR3 bases: TGTGCCAGCAGCCAAGCACTAGCGGGAGGCTACGAGCAGTACTTC. Its translation is CASSQALAGGYEQYF.

The rearrangement joins TRBV5-6 to TRBJ2-1, with D uncertain. Between the trimmed V and J ends, which lost 0 bases and 9 bases, there was a span of 10 bases. This CDR3 is 13 amino acids long. Germline-derived CDR1 and CDR2 are SGHDT and YYEEEE. CDR3 bases: TGTGCCAGCAGCTTGGATGGGTATGGTGAGCAGTTCTTC. This encodes CASSLDGYGEQFF.

The chain carries TRBV27 and TRBJ1-2, with no clear D. CDR3 length: 15 amino acids. CDR1 MNHEY and CDR2 SMNVEV come from the germline V gene (reference sequence). V was pared by 6 bases and J by 8 bases, with 22 bases between. The CDR3 DNA reads TGTGCCAGCAGCCCCCAGGCAGGCTACCAAAGGGGCTACACCTTC. Translation: CASSPQAGYQRGYTF.

This rearrangement joins TRBV5-1 to TRBJ2-1, with TRBD2 identical over 10 bases. The CDR3 runs 15 residues. The junction had 3 bases not matched to a gene; V was cut back by 2 bases and J by 4 bases. The V gene's germline CDR1 is SGHRS and CDR2 YFSETQ. The CDR3 loop is CASSFEREGYNEQFF. CDR3 nucleotide sequence: TGCGCCAGCAGCTTTGAGCGGGAGGGATACAATGAGCAGTTCTTC.

This rearrangement joins TRBV6-5 to TRBJ2-1; the match to TRBD2 covers 14 bases. The CDR3 consists of 15 residues. The V segment lost 6 bases and the J segment 3 bases; nucleotides outside the gene matches: 1. The germline gives CDR1 MNHEY, CDR2 SVGAGI. The CDR3 nucleotides are TGTGCCAGCAGGGGACTAGCGGGGGACTACAATGAGCAGTTCTTC. As protein: CASRGLAGDYNEQFF.

This clone occurred many times. This chain connects TRBV28 to TRBJ1-2; D call uncertain. The germline gives CDR1 MDHEN, CDR2 SYDVKM. The CDR3 sequence is 11 residues long. The V end was cut by 4 bases, the J end by 5 bases, with 5 bases between. The CDR3 nucleotides are TGTGCCAGCAGTTATCAATATGGCTACACCTTC. Translating it yields CASSYQYGYTF.